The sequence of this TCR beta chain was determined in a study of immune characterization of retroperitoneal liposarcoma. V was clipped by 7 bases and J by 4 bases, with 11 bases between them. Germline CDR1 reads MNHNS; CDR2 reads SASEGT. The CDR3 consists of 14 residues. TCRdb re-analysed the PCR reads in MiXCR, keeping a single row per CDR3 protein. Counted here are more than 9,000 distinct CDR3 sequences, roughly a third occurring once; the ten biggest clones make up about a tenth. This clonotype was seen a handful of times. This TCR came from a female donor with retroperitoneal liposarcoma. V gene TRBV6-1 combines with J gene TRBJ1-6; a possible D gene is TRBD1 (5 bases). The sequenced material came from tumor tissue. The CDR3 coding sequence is TGTGCCAGCATGATGGGGCGATATAATTCACCCCTCCACTTT. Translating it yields CASMMGRYNSPLHF.